Reported below is one T cell receptor beta chain. As yet, its antigen is unknown. In germline, CDR1 is SGHVS, CDR2 FQNEAQ. V was clipped by 5 bases and J by 7 bases; unmatched bases: 11. The CDR3 length is 16 residues. The entry originates in a study of cytomegalovirus exposure and HLA in healthy donors. Study-level information: The same platform as the roughly 700 first-cohort repertoires was used for the roughly 130 validation repertoires, a later analysis reported.

Libraries were prepared by immunoSEQ multiplex PCR; TCRdb keeps only in-frame clonotypes and omits some of them. The repertoire includes about 150,000 clones, roughly nine tenths of them detected once, and about 0.64% sits in the top ten. Whole-study results and caveats: Rarity marked most TCR sequences, yet some public TCRs occurred in many donors. Published work reported that the classifier diagnosed cytomegalovirus status with high specificity and sensitivity.

The gene calls are TRBV7-8 and TRBJ2-1, with 10 bases that match TRBD2. This clonotype was obtained from a man aged 18 to 30 in good health and CMV-seronegative. What was sequenced was PBMCs. CDR3: CASSLSAAGGGNEQFF. For the CDR3, the DNA is TGTGCCAGCAGCCTATCAGCAGCGGGAGGGGGTAATGAGCAGTTCTTC.